Shown below are 7 T cell receptor beta chains from a single sample sequenced in a study of blood T cell repertoires in COVID-19. Profiled with immunoSEQ multiplex PCR; TCRdb holds only in-frame clones, not every one. The sample contains around 150,000 clones, 60% to 85% of which appear only once. Sequencing was done on a sample of peripheral blood. These receptors were collected from a man aged 45-65 years with acute or convalescent COVID-19.

The rearrangement links TRBV24-1 to TRBJ2-5, with a tentative D call TRBD1 (6 bases). Trimming took off 0 bases at V and 1 base at J, with 8 bases between the two ends. The CDR3 totals 15 residues. Germline CDR1 is KGHDR and CDR2 is SFDVKD. CDR3 in amino acids: CATSDLDRTQETQYF. CDR3 in DNA: TGTGCCACCAGTGATTTGGACAGGACCCAAGAGACCCAGTACTTC.

The chain is built from TRBV5-4 and TRBJ2-5, with 7 bases lining up with TRBD2. Germline V CDR1 and CDR2: SGHNT, YYREEE (reference sequence). This CDR3 spans 16 amino acids. V lost 0 bases, J lost 5 bases, and 10 bases stayed unmatched. The CDR3 sequence is CASSLGLADKGETQYF. The CDR3 nucleotides read TGTGCCAGCAGCTTGGGGCTAGCGGACAAAGGGGAGACCCAGTACTTC.

This rearrangement joins TRBV6-5 to TRBJ2-4; possibly TRBD1 for D (6 bases). The germline V gene encodes CDR1 MNHEY and CDR2 SVGAGI. V gave up 8 bases and J gave up 0 bases, with 11 bases separating them. There are 14 residues in the CDR3. CDR3 residues: CASRTAQAKNIQYF. For the CDR3, the DNA is TGTGCCAGCCGGACAGCCCAAGCCAAAAACATTCAGTACTTC.

This clone was seen many times. This sequence joins TRBV29-1 and TRBJ2-6, with 9 bases identical to TRBD1. This CDR3 comprises 16 residues. The germline gives CDR1 SQVTM, CDR2 ANQGSEA. V lost 7 bases, J lost 3 bases, and 10 bases stayed unmatched. CDR3 nucleotide sequence: TGCAGCGCTCCGTCCCGGGACAGGGTTGGGGCCAACGTCCTGACTTTC. Residues: CSAPSRDRVGANVLTF.

This chain uses TRBV5-4 with TRBJ2-1; the match to TRBD2 covers 8 bases. Per the germline V gene, CDR1 is SGHNT and CDR2 is YYREEE (reference sequence). V was clipped by 1 base and J by 4 bases; unmatched bases: 4. This CDR3 contains 15 residues. In nucleotides, the CDR3 is TGTGCCAGCAGCTTGCCGGGGGGGGCTTACAATGAGCAGTTCTTC. This codes for CASSLPGGAYNEQFF. Supplemented by reference TRBV5-4 and TRBJ2-1, the full variable domain reads ETGVTQSPTHLIKTRGQQVTLRCSSQSGHNTVSWYQQALGQGPQFIFQYYREEENGRGNFPPRFSGLQFPNYSSELNVNALELDDSALYLCASSLPGGAYNEQFFGPGTRLTVL.

J is TRBJ1-1 and V is TRBV10-1; D perhaps matches TRBD1 (6 bases). CDR1 and CDR2 from the germline V gene are WNHNN and SYGVQD (reference sequence). Between the trimmed V and J ends, which lost 5 bases and 0 bases, there was a span of 19 bases. The CDR3 is made up of 17 amino acids. CDR3 coding DNA: TGCGCCAGCAGTCCTGACGGCACAGGGAGGGTGAACACTGAAGCTTTCTTT. This translates into CASSPDGTGRVNTEAFF.

This chain links TRBV28 with TRBJ1-6; 8 positions agree with TRBD1. The CDR3 spans 13 residues. CDR1 is MDHEN and CDR2 is SYDVKM in the germline V gene. The ends lost 8 bases at V and 10 bases at J; junction bases unmatched: 7. The CDR3 region has the DNA TGTGCCAGCTGTCCAGGGGGCGAGTCACCCCTCCACTTT. Translating it yields CASCPGGESPLHF. The variable domain in full, completed from reference TRBV28 and TRBJ1-6, reads DVKVTQSSRYLVKRTGEKVFLECVQDMDHENMFWYRQDPGLGLRLIYFSYDVKMKEKGDIPEGYSVSREKKERFSLILESASTNQTSMYLCASCPGGESPLHFGNGTRLTVT.